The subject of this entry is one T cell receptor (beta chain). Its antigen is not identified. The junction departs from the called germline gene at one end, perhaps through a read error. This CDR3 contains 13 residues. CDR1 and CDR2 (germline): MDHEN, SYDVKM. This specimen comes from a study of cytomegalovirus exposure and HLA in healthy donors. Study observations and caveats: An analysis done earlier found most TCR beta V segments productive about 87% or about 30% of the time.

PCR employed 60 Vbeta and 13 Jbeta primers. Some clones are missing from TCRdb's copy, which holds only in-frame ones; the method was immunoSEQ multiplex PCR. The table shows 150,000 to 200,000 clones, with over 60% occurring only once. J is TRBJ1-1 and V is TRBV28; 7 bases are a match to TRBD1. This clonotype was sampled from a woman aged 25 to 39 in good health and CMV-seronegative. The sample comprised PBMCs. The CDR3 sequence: CASSPRDSPAVVF. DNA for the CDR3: TGTGCCAGCAGTCCGCGGGACAGCCCGGCAGTAGTCTTT.